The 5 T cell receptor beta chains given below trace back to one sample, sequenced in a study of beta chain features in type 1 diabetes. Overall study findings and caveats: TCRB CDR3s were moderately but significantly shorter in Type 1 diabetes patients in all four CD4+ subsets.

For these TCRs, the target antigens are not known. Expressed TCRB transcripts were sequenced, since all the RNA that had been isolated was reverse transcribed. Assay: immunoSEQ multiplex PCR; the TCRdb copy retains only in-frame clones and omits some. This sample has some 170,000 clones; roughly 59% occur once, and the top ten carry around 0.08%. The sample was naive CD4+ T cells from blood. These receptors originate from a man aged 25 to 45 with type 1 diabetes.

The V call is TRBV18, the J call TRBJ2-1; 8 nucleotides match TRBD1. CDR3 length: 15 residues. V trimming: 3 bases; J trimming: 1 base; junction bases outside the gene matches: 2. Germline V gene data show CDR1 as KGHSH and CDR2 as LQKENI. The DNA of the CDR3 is TGTGCCAGCTCACCGGACAGGGTATCCTACAATGAGCAGTTCTTC. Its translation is CASSPDRVSYNEQFF.

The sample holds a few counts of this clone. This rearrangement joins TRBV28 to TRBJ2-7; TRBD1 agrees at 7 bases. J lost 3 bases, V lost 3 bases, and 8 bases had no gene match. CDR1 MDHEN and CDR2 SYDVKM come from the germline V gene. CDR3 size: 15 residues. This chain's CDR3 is CASSLPTGVGYEQYF. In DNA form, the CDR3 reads TGTGCCAGCAGTTTGCCCACAGGGGTAGGCTACGAGCAGTACTTC.

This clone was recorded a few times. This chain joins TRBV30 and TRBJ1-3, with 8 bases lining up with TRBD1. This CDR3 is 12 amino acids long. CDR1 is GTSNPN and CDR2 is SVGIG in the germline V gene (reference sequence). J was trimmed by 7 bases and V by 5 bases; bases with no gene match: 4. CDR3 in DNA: TGTGCCTGGGGGCGACAGGGGAACACCATATATTTT. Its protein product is CAWGRQGNTIYF. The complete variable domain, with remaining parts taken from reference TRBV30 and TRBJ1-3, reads SQTIHQWPATLVQPVGSPLSLECTVEGTSNPNLYWYRQAAGRGLQLLFYSVGIGQISSEVPQNLSASRPQDRQFILSSKKLLLSDSGFYLCAWGRQGNTIYFGEGSWLTVV.

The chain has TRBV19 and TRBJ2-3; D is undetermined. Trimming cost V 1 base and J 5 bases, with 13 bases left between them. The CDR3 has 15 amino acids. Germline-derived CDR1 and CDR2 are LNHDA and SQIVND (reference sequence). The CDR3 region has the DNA TGTGCCAGTAGTATAGTTTGGAGCTGGGAAGATACGCAGTATTTT. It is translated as CASSIVWSWEDTQYF.

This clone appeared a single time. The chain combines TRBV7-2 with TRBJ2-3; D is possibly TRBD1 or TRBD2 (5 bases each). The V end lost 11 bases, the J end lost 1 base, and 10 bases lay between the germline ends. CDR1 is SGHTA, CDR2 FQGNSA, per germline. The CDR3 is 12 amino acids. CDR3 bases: TGTGCCGAGGGGAACCGCACAGATACGCAGTATTTT. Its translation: CAEGNRTDTQYF.